One sample yielded the 28 T cell receptor beta chains listed below, sequenced in a study of T-cell reconstitution after alpha-beta-depleted transplantation in children. The library targeted TCRbeta and was prepared with unique molecular identifiers. TCRdb independently ran MiXCR on the PCR reads; one entry per CDR3 protein. The sample includes 300,000 to 400,000 distinct CDR3 sequences, about a sixth seen only once; the top ten take about 41%. The material was PBMCs, mostly from graft donor cells, obtained 360 days after TCRalphabeta/CD19-depleted stem cell transplant. Receptor source: a male patient between 2 and 15 years old who had a stem cell transplant for acute lymphoblastic leukemia, so the T cells may come from the graft donor.

The chain uses TRBV7-9 and TRBJ2-2; 11 bases line up with TRBD2. Trimming cost V 10 bases and J 9 bases; bases outside gene matches: 10. The CDR3 runs to 14 residues. The germline gives CDR1 SEHNR, CDR2 FQNEAQ (reference sequence). CDR3 protein: CATTRTSGSWELFF. DNA for the CDR3: TGTGCCACCACACGTACTAGCGGGAGTTGGGAGCTGTTTTTT.

The chain links TRBV12-3 or TRBV12-4 to TRBJ1-4; 9 bases fit TRBD1. Losses at the gene ends were 5 bases for V and 8 bases for J; bases not matched to a gene: 6. The CDR3 sequence is 14 residues long. The chain's CDR3 is CASSPGQGVEKLFF. The CDR3 bases are TGTGCCAGCAGTCCGGGACAGGGCGTCGAAAAACTGTTTTTT.

The chain recombines TRBV28 with TRBJ1-4, with 9 positions matching TRBD1. V gave up 7 bases and J gave up 8 bases; unmatched junction bases: 8. Germline V CDR1 and CDR2: MDHEN, SYDVKM. The CDR3 length is 14 residues. The CDR3 protein is CASTPGTGTEKLFF. CDR3 coding DNA: TGTGCCAGCACCCCCGGGACAGGGACAGAAAAACTGTTTTTT.

The chain has TRBV12-3 or TRBV12-4 and TRBJ2-7; D gene uncertain. Trimming shortened V by 3 bases and J by 6 bases, and 9 bases separated the two germline ends. The CDR3 spans 12 residues. In DNA form, the CDR3 reads TGTGCCAGCAGTTTTCATGGGCGCGAGCAGTACTTC. Translation: CASSFHGREQYF.

V gene TRBV11-2 combines with J gene TRBJ2-5; 9 nucleotides match TRBD2. After removal of 5 bases from V and 4 bases from J, the junction contained 11 bases not matched to a gene. CDR3 length: 16 amino acids. The V gene's germline CDR1 is SGHAT and CDR2 FQNNGV. The CDR3, as DNA: TGTGCCAGCAGCCCAGACCTAGCGGGATTGCTAGAGACCCAGTACTTC. It yields the protein CASSPDLAGLLETQYF.

This sequence joins TRBV28 and TRBJ1-2, with D perhaps TRBD1 (5 bases). The germline V gene has CDR1 MDHEN and CDR2 SYDVKM. V was clipped by 4 bases and J by 5 bases, with 14 bases between them. The CDR3 extends over 14 amino acids. The CDR3 here is CASSSGKWLYGYTF. Written as DNA, the CDR3 is TGTGCCAGCAGTTCAGGGAAGTGGCTTTATGGCTACACCTTC.

The gene calls are TRBV28 and TRBJ2-1; D is unresolved. The germline CDR1 and CDR2 sequences are MDHEN and SYDVKM. Trimming left V 2 bases short and J 3 bases short, with 5 bases between. The CDR3 consists of 13 residues. This CDR3 reads CASSLLIYNEQFF. Here the CDR3 DNA reads TGTGCCAGCAGTTTACTGATCTACAATGAGCAGTTCTTC.

This chain links TRBV18 with TRBJ1-2, with TRBD1 identical over 7 bases. CDR3 length equals 14 residues. Germline V gives CDR1 KGHSH, CDR2 LQKENI. V shed 5 bases, J shed 0 bases, and the junction held 3 bases outside the gene matches. The CDR3 region has the DNA TGTGCCAGCTCATTCGGGACAGCTAACTATGGCTACACCTTC. Protein sequence: CASSFGTANYGYTF. Full variable domain (outside the CDR3, taken from reference TRBV18 and TRBJ1-2): NAGVMQNPRHLVRRRGQEARLRCSPMKGHSHVYWYRQLPEEGLKFMVYLQKENIIDESGMPKERFSAEFPKEGPSILRIQQVVRGDSAAYFCASSFGTANYGYTFGSGTRLTVV.

The chain links TRBV28 to TRBJ2-4; 7 bases map to TRBD2. From germline, CDR1 is MDHEN and CDR2 SYDVKM. The CDR3 spans 14 residues. The trim removed 5 bases at V and 8 bases at J, leaving 9 bases unmatched. CDR3 DNA sequence: TGTGCCAGCAGTCCCGCGGTTCGGGGGGACATTCAGTACTTC. Translated, it gives CASSPAVRGDIQYF.

Only a few counts were recorded for this clonotype. The chain has TRBV5-1 and TRBJ2-4; 8 nucleotides align to TRBD1. Looked up from germline, CDR1 is SGHRS and CDR2 is YFSETQ. The CDR3 loop spans 16 amino acids. The junction had 9 bases not matched to a gene; V was cut back by 2 bases and J by 5 bases. The CDR3 here is CASSFSSTGVQNIQYF. The CDR3 DNA is TGCGCCAGCAGCTTCTCGTCGACAGGGGTCCAAAACATTCAGTACTTC. The full variable domain, with the rest looked up from reference TRBV5-1 and TRBJ2-4, is KAGVTQTPRYLIKTRGQQVTLSCSPISGHRSVSWYQQTPGQGLQFLFEYFSETQRNKGNFPGRFSGRQFSNSRSEMNVSTLELGDSALYLCASSFSSTGVQNIQYFGAGTRLSVL.

The chain couples TRBV7-8 to TRBJ2-4; the match to TRBD2 covers 15 bases. V trimming: 4 bases; J trimming: 1 base; junction bases outside the gene matches: 2. CDR1 is SGHVS and CDR2 is FQNEAQ in the germline V gene. The CDR3 spans 17 residues. The CDR3 DNA follows: TGTGCCAGCAGCTCGGGACTAGCGGGGGGTGCCAAAAACATTCAGTACTTC. Its translation: CASSSGLAGGAKNIQYF.

Many counts were recorded for this clonotype. The V gene is TRBV7-6, the J gene TRBJ2-3; D gene uncertain. V lost 0 bases and J 6 bases, leaving 4 bases between the germline ends. Germline loops: CDR1 SGHVS, CDR2 FNYEAQ. This CDR3 contains 12 residues. CDR3 amino acids: CASSLASDTQYF. In DNA form, the CDR3 reads TGTGCCAGCAGCTTAGCTAGCGATACGCAGTATTTT.

CDR3 in amino acids: CASSSRTGGGDNNEQFF. DNA for the CDR3: TGTGCCAGCAGTTCCCGGACAGGAGGCGGGGATAACAATGAGCAGTTCTTC. The chain is built from TRBV27 and TRBJ2-1; tentatively, D is TRBD1 (7 bases). V lost 4 bases and J lost 5, with 21 bases in between. The CDR3 spans 17 residues. In germline, CDR1 is MNHEY, CDR2 SMNVEV (reference sequence).

The chain recombines TRBV7-3 with TRBJ2-1; D is uncertain. The CDR3 totals 16 residues. V dropped 2 bases and J dropped 0 bases, with 11 bases sitting between them. The germline gives CDR1 SGHTA, CDR2 FQGTGA. CDR3 DNA sequence: TGTGCCAGCAGCTTATGGGGTGAGAGCTCCTACAATGAGCAGTTCTTC. It yields the protein CASSLWGESSYNEQFF.

In regard to this clonotype: A much larger clonotype is one base distant, so this may be a read error. The chain carries TRBV7-9 and TRBJ2-1, with D hard to call. There are 14 residues in the CDR3. Germline assignment: CDR1 SEHNR and CDR2 FQNEAQ (reference sequence). V lost 5 bases, J lost 3 bases, and 11 bases lay in between. The DNA for the CDR3 is TGTGCCAGCAGCCATCTCTTAAGCTACAATGAGCAGTTCTTC. Its protein product is CASSHLLSYNEQFF.

The chain recombines TRBV20-1 with TRBJ2-7; a weak D match, TRBD2 (7 bases). The CDR3 has 12 residues. Trimming pared 3 bases from V and 4 bases from J, leaving 10 bases between. Germline V gene data show CDR1 as DFQATT and CDR2 as SNEGSKA (reference sequence). CDR3 nucleotide sequence: TGCAGTGCTAGTGAGGGGGGGTACGAGCAGTACTTC. Translation: CSASEGGYEQYF.

Comment on this clonotype: Possible read error: a much larger clone is one base away. The V and J genes are TRBV20-1 and TRBJ2-7; possible D gene TRBD1, 5 bases. Germline CDR1 and CDR2: DFQATT and SNEGSKA (reference sequence). Trimming stripped 8 bases from V and 6 bases from J, with 17 bases between. The CDR3 is 12 residues long. CDR3 loop: CSTARGVREQYF. CDR3 bases: TGCAGTACGGCAAGGGGCGTTCGCGAGCAGTACTTC.

This clonotype was found many times. This sequence joins TRBV9 and TRBJ2-7, with D possibly being TRBD1 (8 bases). This CDR3 region has 18 residues. The germline gives CDR1 SGDLS, CDR2 YYNGEE. V lost 8 bases and J 2 bases, leaving 29 bases between the germline ends. In DNA form, the CDR3 reads TGTGCCAGGCAACAGGGGGACTACCATCAGTCAGCCGCCTACGAGCAGTACTTC. Amino acids: CARQQGDYHQSAAYEQYF.

The rearrangement joins TRBV7-6 to TRBJ2-5, with D possibly being TRBD1 (5 bases). Germline V gene sequence: CDR1 SGHVS, CDR2 FNYEAQ. This CDR3 is built from 16 residues. With 4 bases removed from V and 4 bases from J, the gap between germline ends came to 19 bases. The CDR3 is CASSSGNRLFSETQYF. As DNA, the CDR3 is TGTGCCAGCAGCTCAGGGAATCGATTGTTTTCAGAGACCCAGTACTTC.

CDR3 bases: TGCGCCAGCAGCATTAGTCACAATGAGCAGTTCTTC. It translates to CASSISHNEQFF. This sequence joins TRBV5-1 and TRBJ2-1; D is uncertain. Between the trimmed V and J ends, which lost 4 bases and 5 bases, there was a span of 7 bases. Germline V gene sequence: CDR1 SGHRS, CDR2 YFSETQ. The CDR3 covers 12 residues.

J is TRBJ2-1 and V is TRBV7-6; 7 bases agree with TRBD2. Germline assignment: CDR1 SGHVS and CDR2 FNYEAQ. J lost 3 bases, V lost 1 base, and 18 bases had no gene match. CDR3 length: 20 residues. The CDR3 DNA reads TGTGCCAGCAGCTTAGTTCCCAGGGAGTACCTAGCGGACTACTACAATGAGCAGTTCTTC. Protein sequence: CASSLVPREYLADYYNEQFF.

This clonotype was picked up a small number of times. The CDR3 DNA reads TGTGCCAGCAGCGCTTCGCCGGGACTGCGCTCTGGGGCCAACGTCCTGACTTTC. Its protein product is CASSASPGLRSGANVLTF. V usage is TRBV9 and J usage is TRBJ2-6, with a tentative D call TRBD2 (6 bases). This CDR3 spans 18 amino acids. Per germline, CDR1 SGDLS and CDR2 YYNGEE. Trimming took off 3 bases at V and 0 bases at J, with 16 bases between the two ends.

This clonotype has just a few counts. This chain connects TRBV20-1 to TRBJ2-7; 9 bases align to TRBD2. The CDR3 has 14 amino acids. The V and J ends lost 5 bases and 2 bases, in that order; junction bases with no gene match: 7. Germline V gives CDR1 DFQATT, CDR2 SNEGSKA (reference sequence). The CDR3 reads CSALSGSRAYEQYF. CDR3 DNA: TGCAGTGCTCTTAGCGGGAGTAGAGCCTACGAGCAGTACTTC.

The rearrangement joins TRBV24-1 to TRBJ2-1; no clear D. Trimming took 11 bases from V and 0 from J, leaving 10 bases between them. CDR3 length: 13 amino acids. Germline CDR1 KGHDR, CDR2 SFDVKD. The DNA for the CDR3 is TGTGCCATCAGAGGAAGCTCCTACAATGAGCAGTTCTTC. Translation gives CAIRGSSYNEQFF.

This clonotype was counted many times. The chain has TRBV5-1 and TRBJ2-1, with 12 nucleotides matching TRBD2. Germline CDR1 reads SGHRS; CDR2 reads YFSETQ. V was clipped by 4 bases and J by 5 bases; unmatched bases: 4. This CDR3 region has 15 residues. This chain's CDR3 is CASSMTSGGHNEQFF. In nucleotides, the CDR3 is TGCGCCAGCAGCATGACTAGCGGGGGACACAATGAGCAGTTCTTC.

The chain links TRBV28 to TRBJ2-7; D may be TRBD1 (6 bases). This CDR3 is 13 amino acids long. V lost 7 bases to trimming and J lost 4 bases, with 14 bases between them. Germline CDR1 reads MDHEN; CDR2 reads SYDVKM. CDR3 sequence reads: CASTNGQHYEQYF. The DNA for the CDR3 is TGTGCCAGCACCAACGGACAGCATTACGAGCAGTACTTC. The variable domain in full, with the rest retrieved from reference TRBV28 and TRBJ2-7, is DVKVTQSSRYLVKRTGEKVFLECVQDMDHENMFWYRQDPGLGLRLIYFSYDVKMKEKGDIPEGYSVSREKKERFSLILESASTNQTSMYLCASTNGQHYEQYFGPGTRLTVT.

This clonotype was detected many times. The V call is TRBV29-1, the J call TRBJ2-3; 7 nucleotides line up with TRBD2. The CDR3 consists of 13 residues. Germline trimming cut 8 bases from V and 3 bases from J; bases unmatched to any gene: 8. From germline, CDR1 is SQVTM and CDR2 ANQGSEA. In DNA, the CDR3 is TGCAGCTTTGCGGGGACTACTACAGATACGCAGTATTTT. It yields the protein CSFAGTTTDTQYF.

This clonotype was counted between two and nine times. The chain uses TRBV11-2 and TRBJ2-7; a possible D gene is TRBD1 (6 bases). The CDR3 has 21 residues. V was clipped by 1 base and J by 4 bases, with 32 bases between them. Germline loops: CDR1 SGHAT, CDR2 FQNNGV. The CDR3 reads CASSLVLSGTSVEINIYEQYF. CDR3 nucleotides: TGTGCCAGCAGCTTAGTCCTTTCAGGGACATCGGTGGAGATAAACATATACGAGCAGTACTTC.